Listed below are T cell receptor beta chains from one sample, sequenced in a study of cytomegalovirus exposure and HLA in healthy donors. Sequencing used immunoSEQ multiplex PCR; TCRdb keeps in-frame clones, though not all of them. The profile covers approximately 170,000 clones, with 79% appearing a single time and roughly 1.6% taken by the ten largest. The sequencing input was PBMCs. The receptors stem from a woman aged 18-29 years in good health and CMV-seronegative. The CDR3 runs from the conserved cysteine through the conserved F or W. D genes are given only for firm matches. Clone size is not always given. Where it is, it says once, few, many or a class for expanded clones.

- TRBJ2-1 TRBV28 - CASSLTRRRNNEQFF TGTGCCAGCAGTTTAACTCGGCGGAGAAACAATGAGCAGTTCTTC
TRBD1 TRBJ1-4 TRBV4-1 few CASRSGQANEKLFF TGCGCCAGCAGGTCGGGACAGGCTAATGAAAAACTGTTTTTT
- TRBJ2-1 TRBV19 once CASSPNYNEQFF TGTGCCAGTAGTCCAAACTACAATGAGCAGTTCTTC
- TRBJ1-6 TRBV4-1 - CASSQEGGPTNSPLHF TGCGCCAGCAGCCAAGAGGGGGGGCCGACGAATTCACCCCTCCACTTT
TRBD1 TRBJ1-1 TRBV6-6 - CASSYSGQGAHEAFF TGTGCCAGCAGTTACTCGGGGCAGGGGGCACATGAAGCTTTCTTT
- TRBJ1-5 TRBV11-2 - CASSFGQINQPQHF TGTGCCAGCAGCTTTGGACAGATAAATCAGCCCCAGCATTTT
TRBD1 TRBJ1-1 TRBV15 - CATSREGQAPNTEAFF TGTGCCACCAGCAGAGAGGGACAGGCCCCGAACACTGAAGCTTTCTTT
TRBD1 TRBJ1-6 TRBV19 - CASTYRDRGNSPLHF TGTGCCAGTACCTACCGGGACAGGGGTAATTCACCCCTCCACTTT
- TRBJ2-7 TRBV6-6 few CASSYEQGYEQYF TGTGCCAGCAGTTACGAACAGGGCTACGAGCAGTACTTC
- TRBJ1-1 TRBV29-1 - CSVRDTEAFF TGCAGCGTCAGGGACACTGAAGCTTTCTTT
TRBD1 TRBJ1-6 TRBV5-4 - CASSLSGTGGSPLHF TGTGCCAGCAGCTTATCCGGGACAGGGGGTTCACCCCTCCACTTT
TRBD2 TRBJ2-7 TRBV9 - CASSPGGNSGTSGYEQYF TGTGCCAGCAGCCCAGGGGGGAACTCCGGGACTAGCGGGTACGAGCAGTACTTC
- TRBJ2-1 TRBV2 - CASSEGLANNNEQFF TGTGCCAGCAGTGAAGGTCTAGCCAATAACAATGAGCAGTTCTTC
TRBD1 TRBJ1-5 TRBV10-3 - CAISESNPGQGAGINQPQHF TGTGCCATCAGTGAGTCCAACCCGGGACAGGGGGCTGGCATCAATCAGCCCCAGCATTTT
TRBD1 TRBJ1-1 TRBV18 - CASSQGTGVNTEAFF TGTGCCAGCTCACAAGGGACAGGGGTGAACACTGAAGCTTTCTTT
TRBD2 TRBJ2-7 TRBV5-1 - CASSSASGGAHEQYF TGCGCCAGCAGCTCTGCTAGCGGGGGGGCCCACGAGCAGTACTTC
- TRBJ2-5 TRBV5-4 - CASSLRRYQETQYF TGTGCCAGCAGCTTGCGGAGGTACCAAGAGACCCAGTACTTC
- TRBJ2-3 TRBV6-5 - CASSYSWVGQDTQYF TGTGCCAGCAGTTACTCGTGGGTGGGGCAAGATACGCAGTATTTT
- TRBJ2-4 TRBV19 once CASRQLAKNIQYF TGTGCCAGCCGACAGCTAGCCAAAAACATTCAGTACTTC
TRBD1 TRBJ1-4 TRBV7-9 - CASSTRQGGDEKLFF TGTGCCAGCAGCACCAGACAGGGCGGGGATGAAAAACTGTTTTTT
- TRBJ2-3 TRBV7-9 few CASSFFTRDTQYF TGTGCCAGCAGCTTCTTCACCAGGGATACGCAGTATTTT
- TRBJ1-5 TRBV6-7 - CASSQSRESQPQHF TGTGCCAGCAGTCAATCTAGGGAGAGTCAGCCCCAGCATTTT
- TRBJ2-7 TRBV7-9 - CASTWGGPEQYF TGTGCCAGCACATGGGGGGGCCCCGAGCAGTACTTC
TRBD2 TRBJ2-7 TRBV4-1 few CASSQDYASGGSYEQYF TGCGCCAGCAGCCAAGATTACGCTAGCGGGGGTTCCTACGAGCAGTACTTC
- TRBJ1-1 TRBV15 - CATSSESMNTEAFF TGTGCCACCAGCAGTGAGAGTATGAACACTGAAGCTTTCTTT
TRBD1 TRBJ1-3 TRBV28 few CASSSGGFGTGSGNTIYF TGTGCCAGCAGCTCCGGCGGTTTTGGGACAGGGTCTGGAAACACCATATATTTT
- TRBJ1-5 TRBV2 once CASRRTSLRDSNQPQHF TGTGCCAGCAGACGAACCTCTTTGAGGGATAGCAATCAGCCCCAGCATTTT
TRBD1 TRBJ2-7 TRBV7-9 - CASIETGTAKDEQYF TGTGCCAGCATCGAGACCGGGACAGCAAAGGACGAGCAGTACTTC
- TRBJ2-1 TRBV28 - CASSLPRGNEQFF TGTGCCAGCAGTCTCCCCAGGGGAAATGAGCAGTTCTTC
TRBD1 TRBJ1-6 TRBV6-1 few CASSEAGQGSSPLHF TGTGCCAGCAGTGAAGCTGGACAGGGTTCTTCACCCCTCCACTTT
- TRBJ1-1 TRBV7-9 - CSSSPINTEAFF TGTTCCAGCAGCCCTATTAACACTGAAGCTTTCTTT
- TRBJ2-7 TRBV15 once CATSRSPGPEVEQYF TGTGCCACCAGCAGATCGCCGGGTCCAGAAGTAGAGCAGTACTTC
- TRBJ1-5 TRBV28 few CASRRDGNQPQHF TGTGCCAGCAGGAGAGATGGCAATCAGCCCCAGCATTTT
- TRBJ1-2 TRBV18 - CASSPPGRAAGYTF TGTGCCAGCTCACCACCTGGCAGGGCAGCAGGCTACACCTTC
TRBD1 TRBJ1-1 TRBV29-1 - CSVALRTGGYTEAFF TGCAGCGTTGCCCTCCGGACAGGGGGATACACTGAAGCTTTCTTT
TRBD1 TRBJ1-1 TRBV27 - CASSLSYRQGANTEAFF TGTGCCAGCAGTTTATCGTATCGACAGGGCGCGAACACTGAAGCTTTCTTT
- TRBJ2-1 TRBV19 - CASSLGQGVAGGYQEQFF TGTGCCAGTAGTTTAGGACAGGGGGTAGCGGGAGGGTACCAAGAGCAGTTCTTC